Below are 5 T cell receptor beta chains sequenced from a single sample in a study of T-cell memory formation after mild COVID-19. TCRdb reprocessed the 5' RACE reads with MiXCR, giving one entry per CDR3 protein. The sample records hundreds of thousands of distinct CDR3 sequences, more than 20% being singletons. The sample was PBMCs or a T cell subset sorted from them (not recorded which). The receptor source for this set is an adult woman who had mild COVID-19 (a few samples of this study predate the infection). Cell type and time point are not known.

The chain employs TRBV20-1 and TRBJ2-7; TRBD2 agrees at 14 bases. The CDR3 is 13 amino acids. CDR1 and CDR2 (germline): DFQATT, SNEGSKA (reference sequence). The V and J ends lost 7 bases and 6 bases, in that order; junction bases with no gene match: 5. The CDR3 DNA reads as TGCAGTGTAAAGACTAGCGGGAGGGCCGAGCAGTACTTC. Encoded protein: CSVKTSGRAEQYF.

The sample holds a few counts of this clonotype. This chain joins TRBV3-1 and TRBJ2-1, with 12 bases that match TRBD2. J lost 5 bases, V lost 0 bases, and 5 bases had no gene match. This CDR3 region has 17 residues. The V gene's germline CDR1 is LGHDT and CDR2 YNNKEL (reference sequence). The CDR3 sequence: CASSQDVGLAGHNEQFF. In DNA form, the CDR3 reads TGTGCCAGCAGCCAAGATGTAGGACTAGCGGGGCACAATGAGCAGTTCTTC.

The chain links TRBV29-1 to TRBJ2-1; 9 bases are shared with TRBD1. This CDR3 is 15 amino acids long. V lost 4 bases to trimming and J lost 5 bases; unmatched junction nucleotides: 9. The germline CDR1 and CDR2 sequences are SQVTM and ANQGSEA. The CDR3 loop is CSVGQGGAENNEQFF. The CDR3 region has the DNA TGCAGCGTTGGACAGGGGGGCGCGGAGAACAATGAGCAGTTCTTC.

This clonotype came up a few times. The CDR3 region is CASSLGPGQGANEQFF. CDR3 DNA: TGTGCCAGCAGCTTAGGCCCGGGACAGGGTGCCAATGAGCAGTTCTTC. V usage is TRBV11-2 and J usage is TRBJ2-1, with 9 bases matching TRBD1. The junction had 7 bases not matched to a gene; V was cut back by 1 base and J by 6 bases. CDR3 size: 16 residues. Germline CDR1 SGHAT, CDR2 FQNNGV.

The CDR3 DNA is TGTGCCAGCAGTTTAATAGAGGGGGAAAAACTGTTTTTT. Amino acids: CASSLIEGEKLFF. The chain links TRBV27 to TRBJ1-4; tentatively, D is TRBD1 (5 bases). V dropped 2 bases and J dropped 8 bases, with 9 bases sitting between them. Germline V lookup: CDR1 MNHEY, CDR2 SMNVEV (reference sequence). The CDR3 has 13 amino acids.